Below are 22 T cell receptor beta chains sequenced from a single sample in a study of CD8 T cells in Susac syndrome (dated 2019 in TCRdb). The library was produced with the immunoSEQ multiplex PCR assay. RNA was extracted using the RNeasy kit, and about 0.45 to 1 ug of the RNA was reverse transcribed with random hexamers. TCRdb passed the public sequencing reads through fastp at Q25 and MiXCR, retaining productive beta sequences. Identical CDR3 proteins give one entry, which carries the most common genes and DNA. Counted in this sample were fewer than 200,000 distinct CDR3 sequences; approximately 95% of them appeared once. Roughly 0.16% of the sample is taken by the ten largest. The sample was CD8+ T cells from PBMCs. Receptor source: a human donor with multiple sclerosis.

The rearrangement uses TRBV29-1 and TRBJ2-7; 8 nucleotides match TRBD1. V gave up 3 bases and J gave up 0 bases; unmatched junction bases: 13. This CDR3 contains 17 residues. Germline assignment: CDR1 SQVTM and CDR2 ANQGSEA. The CDR3, as DNA: TGCAGCGTTGAGTCTACAGGGGGTACCTTACCCTCCTACGAGCAGTACTTC. As protein: CSVESTGGTLPSYEQYF.

This rearrangement joins TRBV2 to TRBJ2-3, with D perhaps assigned TRBD1 or TRBD2 (5 bases each). Trimming removed 8 bases at V and 4 bases at J, with 13 bases between. Germline CDR1 reads SNHLY; CDR2 reads FYNNEI. The CDR3 is 13 residues long. In nucleotides, the CDR3 is TGTGCCAGCTGGGGTGGGGGTCCAGATACGCAGTATTTT. Its translation is CASWGGGPDTQYF.

The chain employs TRBV2 and TRBJ1-4; D is ambiguous. This CDR3 contains 11 residues. The ends were cut back, 6 bases at V and 8 bases at J, with 7 bases in the middle. CDR1 SNHLY and CDR2 FYNNEI come from the germline V gene. The CDR3 here is CASRTDEKLFF. The CDR3 DNA reads TGTGCCAGCAGGACGGACGAAAAACTGTTTTTT.

CDR3 residues: CASSQVDRHGGTVRAFF. As DNA, the CDR3 is TGTGCCAGCAGCCAAGTGGATCGCCATGGGGGGACTGTTCGGGCTTTCTTT. The chain is built from TRBV3-1 and TRBJ1-1; possible D gene TRBD1, 5 bases. The ends were cut back, 1 base at V and 11 bases at J, with 26 bases in the middle. Germline values: CDR1 LGHDT, CDR2 YNNKEL (reference sequence). The CDR3 has 17 residues.

The chain has TRBV5-1 and TRBJ1-2, with D uncertain. Germline assignment: CDR1 SGHRS and CDR2 YFSETQ. V was pared by 5 bases and J by 4 bases, with 9 bases between. This CDR3 spans 12 amino acids. CDR3 DNA: TGCGCCAGCAGGCCAGACCTCTATGGCTACACCTTC. Translated, it gives CASRPDLYGYTF.

The chain is built from TRBV7-9 and TRBJ2-1; TRBD2 agrees at 11 bases. In germline, CDR1 is SEHNR, CDR2 FQNEAQ (reference sequence). Trimming at V came to 6 bases and at J to 15 bases, leaving 7 bases not matched to a gene. The CDR3 sequence is 12 residues long. CDR3 nucleotide sequence: TGTGCCAGCAGGATAGCGGGAGGGCTTTGGTTCTTC. Translated: CASRIAGGLWFF.

This clonotype was seen only a few times. The chain has TRBV11-1 and TRBJ2-3; possibly TRBD2 for D (5 bases). The V end lost 5 bases, the J end lost 5 bases, and 17 bases lay between the germline ends. Germline values: CDR1 SGHAT, CDR2 FQDESV (reference sequence). The CDR3 sequence is 15 residues long. CDR3 in amino acids: CASSEIANMGDTQYF. In DNA form, the CDR3 reads TGTGCCAGCAGCGAAATAGCGAATATGGGAGATACGCAGTATTTT.

The genes are TRBV15 and TRBJ2-1; D is perhaps TRBD2 (5 bases). The CDR3 has 15 residues. Trimming stripped 5 bases from V and 6 bases from J, with 17 bases between. Germline CDR1 is LNHNV and CDR2 is YYDKDF (reference sequence). Written as DNA, the CDR3 is TGTGCCACCAGCCGCACGGAGGCCGCCGGCAATGAGCAGTTCTTC. It yields the protein CATSRTEAAGNEQFF.

The chain carries TRBV2 and TRBJ1-1; D is unresolved. This CDR3 spans 10 amino acids. Trimming removed 8 bases from V and 8 bases from J, with 9 bases in between. Germline-derived CDR1 and CDR2 are SNHLY and FYNNEI. CDR3 in amino acids: CASGREEAFF. CDR3 DNA sequence: TGTGCCAGCGGGAGGGAGGAAGCTTTCTTT.

The gene calls are TRBV5-1 and TRBJ2-5; D remains unclear. The CDR3 is 14 amino acids. Germline V gene sequence: CDR1 SGHRS, CDR2 YFSETQ. V lost 0 bases to trimming and J lost 5 bases, with 11 bases between them. For the CDR3, the DNA is TGCGCCAGCAGCTTGGTTGTTAGCCGTGAGACCCAGTACTTC. Translated: CASSLVVSRETQYF.

This chain uses TRBV27 with TRBJ2-3, with TRBD1 as a possible D gene (5 bases). V was cut by 6 bases and J by 5 bases, with 9 bases left in between. The length of the CDR3 is 12 residues. Germline CDR1 MNHEY, CDR2 SMNVEV (reference sequence). The CDR3 here is CASSQDRDTQYF. CDR3 bases: TGTGCCAGCAGCCAAGACAGAGATACGCAGTATTTT.

The chain has TRBV14 and TRBJ2-7; D is possibly TRBD1 (6 bases). This CDR3 contains 14 residues. Between the trimmed V and J ends, which lost 0 bases and 3 bases, there was a span of 9 bases. CDR1 and CDR2 (germline): SGHDN, FVKESK. Here the CDR3 DNA reads TGTGCCAGCAGCCAAGACGCACAGGGCTACGAGCAGTACTTC. Protein: CASSQDAQGYEQYF.

The rearrangement joins TRBV7-9 to TRBJ2-2; 8 nucleotides align to TRBD1. Germline lookup yields CDR1 SEHNR and CDR2 FQNEAQ (reference sequence). Trimming at V came to 5 bases and at J to 4 bases, leaving 9 bases not matched to a gene. The CDR3 spans 16 residues. The CDR3 sequence: CASSQGAPTLTGELFF. CDR3 coding DNA: TGTGCCAGCAGCCAGGGGGCGCCGACACTCACCGGGGAGCTGTTTTTT. The full variable domain, its missing parts supplied by reference TRBV7-9 and TRBJ2-2, is DTGVSQNPRHKITKRGQNVTFRCDPISEHNRLYWYRQTLGQGPEFLTYFQNEAQLEKSRLLSDRFSAERPKGSFSTLEIQRTEQGDSAMYLCASSQGAPTLTGELFFGEGSRLTVL.

This clonotype occurred once. This chain links TRBV10-2 with TRBJ2-5, with 8 bases lining up with TRBD1. After removal of 2 bases from V and 3 bases from J, the junction contained 5 bases not matched to a gene. The germline gives CDR1 WSHSY, CDR2 SAAADI. This CDR3 spans 15 amino acids. The CDR3 DNA sequence: TGCGCCAGCAGTGAGGACAGGGGCGCTGAAGAGACCCAGTACTTC. Its protein is CASSEDRGAEETQYF.

The chain joins TRBV19 to TRBJ1-1; no clear D. Trimming removed 7 bases at V and 6 bases at J, with 18 bases between. Per the germline V gene, CDR1 is LNHDA and CDR2 is SQIVND (reference sequence). The CDR3 sequence is 14 residues long. The CDR3 DNA follows: TGTGCCAGTACTCATAGAAGTAAAGGGCCTGAAGCTTTCTTT. Translating gives CASTHRSKGPEAFF.

This clonotype was recorded once. V and J are TRBV7-9 and TRBJ1-1; D possibly corresponds to TRBD1 (6 bases). Germline-derived CDR1 and CDR2 are SEHNR and FQNEAQ (reference sequence). The CDR3 has 15 amino acids. Between the trimmed V and J ends, which lost 1 base and 4 bases, there was a span of 13 bases. Here the CDR3 DNA reads TGTGCCAGCAGCTTAGGGCCAGGGGTTAGCACTGAAGCTTTCTTT. Its protein is CASSLGPGVSTEAFF. Supplemented by reference TRBV7-9 and TRBJ1-1, the full variable domain reads DTGVSQNPRHKITKRGQNVTFRCDPISEHNRLYWYRQTLGQGPEFLTYFQNEAQLEKSRLLSDRFSAERPKGSFSTLEIQRTEQGDSAMYLCASSLGPGVSTEAFFGQGTRLTVV.

CDR3 protein: CAWDPLSGAGNEQFF. The CDR3, as DNA: TGTGCCTGGGACCCCCTTTCAGGGGCGGGCAATGAGCAGTTCTTC. This chain links TRBV30 with TRBJ2-1; tentative D call: TRBD1 (6 bases). The CDR3 has 15 residues. The germline V and J ends were trimmed by 5 bases and 6 bases, with 20 bases remaining between them. In germline, CDR1 is GTSNPN, CDR2 SVGIG (reference sequence).

CDR3 bases: TGTGCCAGCAGCCCGACTAGCGGGTCATTCACAGATACGCAGTATTTT. This codes for CASSPTSGSFTDTQYF. This sequence joins TRBV11-2 and TRBJ2-3; TRBD2 agrees at 10 bases. The germline CDR1 and CDR2 sequences are SGHAT and FQNNGV. Trimming cost V 5 bases and J 2 bases; bases outside gene matches: 7. This CDR3 comprises 16 residues.

The chain recombines TRBV9 with TRBJ1-1; D is possibly TRBD1 (6 bases). Germline-derived CDR1 and CDR2 are SGDLS and YYNGEE. With 0 bases removed from V and 4 bases from J, the gap between germline ends came to 13 bases. This CDR3 region has 15 residues. DNA for the CDR3: TGTGCCAGCAGCGTAGGGCCAGGGGTGGGCACTGAAGCTTTCTTT. Residues: CASSVGPGVGTEAFF.

This clonotype was recorded only once. V and J are TRBV28 and TRBJ2-5, with 12 bases identical to TRBD2. The junction had 3 bases not matched to a gene; V was cut back by 6 bases and J by 4 bases. The CDR3 contains 14 residues. CDR1 and CDR2 from the germline V gene are MDHEN and SYDVKM. CDR3: CASRTTSGRETQYF. The CDR3 DNA follows: TGTGCCAGCAGAACGACTAGCGGGAGAGAGACCCAGTACTTC.

V and J are TRBV6-5 and TRBJ2-2; no definite D call. The CDR3 contains 12 residues. V lost 6 bases, J lost 7 bases, and 9 bases lay in between. Germline lookup yields CDR1 MNHEY and CDR2 SVGAGI. CDR3 nucleotide sequence: TGTGCCAGCAGGGATGGAAGCGGGGAGCTGTTTTTT. Encoded protein: CASRDGSGELFF.

A note on this clonotype: One junction end does not reproduce the germline sequence, and a read error may be involved. This chain links TRBV5-1 with TRBJ2-7; no firm D call. This CDR3 comprises 11 residues. The germline gives CDR1 SGHRS, CDR2 YFSETQ. This CDR3 reads CASSWGSRTSF. The CDR3 region has the DNA TGCGCCAGCAGCTGGGGATCCCGGACGTCCTTC. Full variable domain (missing parts from reference TRBV5-1 and TRBJ2-7): KAGVTQTPRYLIKTRGQQVTLSCSPISGHRSVSWYQQTPGQGLQFLFEYFSETQRNKGNFPGRFSGRQFSNSRSEMNVSTLELGDSALYLCASSWGSRTSFGPGTRLTVT.